This TCR beta chain was profiled in a study of blood T cell repertoires in COVID-19. The CDR3 length is 13 residues. V gave up 6 bases and J gave up 5 bases, with 13 bases separating them. Germline CDR1 is MNHEY and CDR2 is SMNVEV (reference sequence). The age range of participants was about 18 to 90 years, with residence in around 22 US areas. Profiled with immunoSEQ multiplex PCR; TCRdb holds only in-frame clones, not every one. The table has under 250,000 clones, under 90% seen once. The sequencing input was PBMCs or T cells enriched from blood (not recorded which). The receptor's source is a woman aged 45-65 years who had been exposed to COVID-19. The genes are TRBV27 and TRBJ1-1, with unresolved D. CDR3 loop: CASSLSRSTEAFF. Here the CDR3 DNA reads TGTGCCAGCAGCCTTTCCAGGTCTACTGAAGCTTTCTTT.